This T cell receptor beta chain emerged from a study of cytotoxic CD8 clonotypes in ibrutinib-treated CLL. Study-wide findings and caveats: The study sampled sustained-remission and progressing patients at different times. Clonality went higher at ibrutinib response and then dropped back toward baseline at progression.

The CDR3 has 14 residues. Trimming cost V 2 bases and J 4 bases, with 8 bases left between them. CDR1 is KGHSH and CDR2 is LQKENI in the germline V gene. Assay used: immunoSEQ multiplex PCR; TCRdb lists only in-frame clones, some missing. The sample contains approximately 350,000 clones, about 64% of which appear only once. About this clone: Its target is unknown.

This chain links TRBV18 with TRBJ2-2; D gene uncertain. This TCR came from a human donor with chronic lymphocytic leukemia. The sequences come from PBMCs, collected after 36 months of ibrutinib treatment. CDR3 sequence reads: CASSPNSLTGELFF. Here the CDR3 DNA reads TGTGCCAGCTCACCAAACAGCCTCACCGGGGAGCTGTTTTTT.